Listed below are T cell receptor beta chains from one sample, sequenced in a study of glioma-infiltrating T cells after dendritic cell vaccination. Sequenced by immunoSEQ multiplex PCR; TCRdb stores in-frame clones only, minus some. The repertoire includes 65,000 to 80,000 clones, about nine tenths of them detected once, and around 2.3% sits in the top ten. The starting material was blood, obtained after dendritic cell vaccination. The receptors here all came from a human donor with glioblastoma. Both conserved end residues are part of each CDR3. The order of the fields is clone size, V gene, J gene, D gene, CDR3 protein, CDR3 DNA. The D gene is left open where the match is weak. Not all rows give a size; the values are once, few, many and, for expanded clones, a class.

NA,TRBV9,TRBJ1-1,TRBD1,CASSEHPYPGDRGTEAFF,TGTGCCAGCAGCGAACACCCGTACCCCGGGGACAGAGGGACTGAAGCTTTCTTT
NA,TRBV5-1,TRBJ1-5,TRBD1,CASSLGQASNQPQHF,TGCGCCAGCAGTTTAGGACAGGCTAGCAATCAGCCCCAGCATTTT
NA,TRBV7-9,TRBJ2-5,TRBD2,CASSPYSGGETQYF,TGTGCCAGCAGCCCTTATAGCGGGGGAGAGACCCAGTACTTC
NA,TRBV2,TRBJ1-2,NA,CASSERGAYGYTF,TGTGCCAGCAGTGAGCGGGGGGCCTATGGCTACACCTTC
NA,TRBV10-3,TRBJ2-2,TRBD2,CAITRGLAGVGEDTGELFF,TGTGCCATCACGAGGGGGCTAGCGGGAGTCGGAGAGGACACCGGGGAGCTGTTTTTT
NA,TRBV19,TRBJ2-6,TRBD1,CASTLDRAPGANVLTF,TGTGCCAGTACCTTGGACAGGGCCCCTGGGGCCAACGTCCTGACTTTC
once,TRBV6-5,TRBJ2-7,TRBD2,CASYSGGIHEQYF,TGTGCCAGTTACTCGGGGGGGATCCACGAGCAGTACTTC
NA,TRBV30,TRBJ1-6,TRBD1,CAWSPGTGGFYNSPLHF,TGTGCCTGGAGTCCCGGGACAGGGGGTTTTTATAATTCACCCCTCCACTTT
NA,TRBV10-2,TRBJ1-2,NA,CASTRTGTDYGYTF,TGCGCCAGCACTCGAACAGGGACCGACTATGGCTACACCTTC
NA,TRBV7-8,TRBJ1-4,TRBD1,CASSLDGTANEKLFF,TGTGCCAGCAGCTTAGACGGGACAGCTAATGAAAAACTGTTTTTT
few,TRBV7-9,TRBJ1-1,NA,CASSLDWAVNTEAFF,TGTGCCAGCAGCTTAGATTGGGCAGTGAACACTGAAGCTTTCTTT
NA,TRBV5-1,TRBJ2-2,NA,CASSNGLRESPGELFF,TGCGCCAGCAGCAACGGACTACGGGAGAGCCCCGGGGAGCTGTTTTTT
NA,TRBV11-3,TRBJ2-7,TRBD1,CASSPQAGGPYEQYF,TGTGCCAGCAGCCCCCAGGCAGGGGGCCCCTACGAGCAGTACTTC
few,TRBV10-3,TRBJ1-1,TRBD1,CAISDRGRSTEAFF,TGTGCCATCAGTGACAGGGGGCGAAGTACTGAAGCTTTCTTT
NA,TRBV27,TRBJ2-7,TRBD2,CASSLRTSGAAYEQYF,TGTGCCAGCAGTTTAAGGACTAGCGGGGCCGCCTACGAGCAGTACTTC
few,TRBV10-3,TRBJ2-7,NA,CAISEPETDYEQYF,TGTGCCATCAGTGAGCCGGAGACAGACTACGAGCAGTACTTC